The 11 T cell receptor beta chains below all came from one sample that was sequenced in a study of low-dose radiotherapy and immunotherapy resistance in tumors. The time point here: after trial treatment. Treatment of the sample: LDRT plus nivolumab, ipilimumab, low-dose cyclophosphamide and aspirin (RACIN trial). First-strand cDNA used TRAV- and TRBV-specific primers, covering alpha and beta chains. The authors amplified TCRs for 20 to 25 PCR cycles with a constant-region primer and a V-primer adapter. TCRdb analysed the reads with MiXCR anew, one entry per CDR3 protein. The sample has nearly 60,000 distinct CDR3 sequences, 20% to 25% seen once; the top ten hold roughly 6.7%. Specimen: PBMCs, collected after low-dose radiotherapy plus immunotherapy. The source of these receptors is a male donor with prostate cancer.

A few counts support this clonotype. The CDR3 here is CASGLGTVIQETQYF. CDR3 in DNA: TGTGCTAGTGGTTTGGGGACAGTTATCCAAGAGACCCAGTACTTC. V usage is TRBV12-5 and J usage is TRBJ2-5, with D perhaps TRBD1 (6 bases). This CDR3 has 15 residues. The V and J ends lost 1 base and 1 base respectively, with 10 bases between them. Germline lookup yields CDR1 LGHNT and CDR2 FRNRAP.

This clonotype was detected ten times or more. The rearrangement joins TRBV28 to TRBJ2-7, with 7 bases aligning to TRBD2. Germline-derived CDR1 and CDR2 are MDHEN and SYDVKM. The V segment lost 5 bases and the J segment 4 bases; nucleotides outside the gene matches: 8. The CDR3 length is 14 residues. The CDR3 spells CASSPALALYEQYF. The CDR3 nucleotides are TGTGCCAGCAGTCCGGCACTAGCGTTGTACGAGCAGTACTTC.

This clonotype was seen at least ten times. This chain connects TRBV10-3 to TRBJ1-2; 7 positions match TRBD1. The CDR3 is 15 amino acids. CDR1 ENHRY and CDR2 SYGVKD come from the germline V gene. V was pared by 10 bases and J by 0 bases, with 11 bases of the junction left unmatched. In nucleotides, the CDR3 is TGTGCCACCCACCAGGGACAGACCACTAACTATGGCTACACCTTC. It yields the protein CATHQGQTTNYGYTF.

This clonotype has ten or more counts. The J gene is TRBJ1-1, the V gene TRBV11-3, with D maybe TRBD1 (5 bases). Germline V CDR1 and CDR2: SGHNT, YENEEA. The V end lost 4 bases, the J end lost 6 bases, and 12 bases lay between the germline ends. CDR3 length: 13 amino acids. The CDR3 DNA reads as TGTGCCAGCAGCTCCTCACAGGTATCTGAAGCTTTCTTT. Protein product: CASSSSQVSEAFF.

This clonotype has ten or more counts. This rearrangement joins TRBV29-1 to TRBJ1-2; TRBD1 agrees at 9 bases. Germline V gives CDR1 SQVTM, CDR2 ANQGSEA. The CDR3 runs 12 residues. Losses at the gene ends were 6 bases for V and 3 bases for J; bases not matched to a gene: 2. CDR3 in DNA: TGCAGCGTACGACAGGGGGACTATGGCTACACCTTC. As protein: CSVRQGDYGYTF.

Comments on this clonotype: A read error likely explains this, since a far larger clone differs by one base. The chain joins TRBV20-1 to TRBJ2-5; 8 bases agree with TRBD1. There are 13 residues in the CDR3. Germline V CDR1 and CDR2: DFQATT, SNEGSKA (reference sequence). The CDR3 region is CSLVGQAPQTQYF. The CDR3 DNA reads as TGCAGCCTGGTGGGACAGGCCCCCCAGACCCAGTACTTC.

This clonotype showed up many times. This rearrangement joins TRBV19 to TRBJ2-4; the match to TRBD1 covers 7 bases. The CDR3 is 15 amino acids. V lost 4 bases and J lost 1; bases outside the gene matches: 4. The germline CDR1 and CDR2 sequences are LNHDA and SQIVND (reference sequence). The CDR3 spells CASSNQQGAKNIQYF. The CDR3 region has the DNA TGTGCCAGTAGTAACCAACAGGGGGCCAAAAACATTCAGTACTTC.

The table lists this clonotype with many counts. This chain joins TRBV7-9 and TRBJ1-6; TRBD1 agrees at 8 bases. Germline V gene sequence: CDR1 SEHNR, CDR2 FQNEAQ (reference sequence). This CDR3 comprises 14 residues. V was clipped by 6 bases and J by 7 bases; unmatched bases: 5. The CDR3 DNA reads TGTGCCAGCAGTCTGGGACAGGAGAATTCACCCCTCCACTTT. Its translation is CASSLGQENSPLHF.

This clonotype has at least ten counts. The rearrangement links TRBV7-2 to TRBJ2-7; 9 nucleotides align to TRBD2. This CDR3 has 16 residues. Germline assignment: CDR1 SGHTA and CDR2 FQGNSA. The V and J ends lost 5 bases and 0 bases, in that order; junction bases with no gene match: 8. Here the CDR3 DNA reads TGTGCCAGCAGCACGGGACTAGCCCGCAGCTCCTACGAGCAGTACTTC. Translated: CASSTGLARSSYEQYF.

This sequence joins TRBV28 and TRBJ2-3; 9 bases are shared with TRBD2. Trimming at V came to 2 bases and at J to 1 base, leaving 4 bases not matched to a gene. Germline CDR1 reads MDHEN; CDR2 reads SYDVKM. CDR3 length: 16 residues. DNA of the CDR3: TGTGCCAGCAGTTTAAGGCGGGAGGGCCGCACAGATACGCAGTATTTT. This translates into CASSLRREGRTDTQYF.

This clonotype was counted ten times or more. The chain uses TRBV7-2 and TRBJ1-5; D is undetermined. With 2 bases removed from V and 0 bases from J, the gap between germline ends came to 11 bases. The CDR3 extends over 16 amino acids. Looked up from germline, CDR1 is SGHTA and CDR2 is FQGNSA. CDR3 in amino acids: CASSLSDGYSNQPQHF. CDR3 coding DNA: TGTGCCAGCAGCTTAAGCGATGGGTATAGCAATCAGCCCCAGCATTTT.